These T cell receptor beta chains were read from a single sample in a study of blood T cell repertoires in COVID-19. Sequencing used immunoSEQ multiplex PCR; TCRdb keeps in-frame clones, though not all of them. The data contain roughly 100,000 clones, around 84% of them singletons. Sequencing was done on a sample of peripheral blood. The receptors were sampled from a man aged 50-59 years with active or convalescent COVID-19. Both conserved end residues are part of each CDR3. The order of the fields is D gene, V gene, clone size, J gene, CDR3 protein, CDR3 DNA. D genes are given only for firm matches. Rows give clone size only sometimes, using once, few, many, or a class for an expanded clone.

.,TRBV28,.,TRBJ1-5,CASSPPQGHQPQHF,TGTGCCAGCAGTCCACCCCAGGGTCATCAGCCCCAGCATTTT
TRBD1,TRBV28,.,TRBJ1-2,CASRDRVGSYTF,TGTGCCAGCAGGGACAGGGTTGGGAGCTACACCTTC
TRBD2,TRBV19,once,TRBJ2-2,CASSLAGQITGELFF,TGTGCCAGTAGTCTAGCGGGTCAGATCACCGGGGAGCTGTTTTTT
TRBD2,TRBV10-1,.,TRBJ2-1,CASSESGGNEQFF,TGCGCCAGCAGTGAATCGGGAGGCAATGAGCAGTTCTTC
TRBD1,TRBV19,once,TRBJ1-2,CASKAGGASGYGYTF,TGTGCCAGTAAGGCAGGGGGCGCTTCTGGCTATGGCTACACCTTC
TRBD2,TRBV5-1,.,TRBJ2-7,CASRPGLAGSYEQYF,TGCGCCAGCCGCCCTGGACTAGCGGGATCGTACGAGCAGTACTTC
TRBD1,TRBV10-3,.,TRBJ1-2,CATWTGERGYTF,TGTGCCACCTGGACAGGGGAGAGGGGCTACACCTTC
.,TRBV12-3/TRBV12-4,.,TRBJ2-3,CASKAGTDTQYF,TGTGCCAGCAAAGCGGGCACAGATACGCAGTATTTT
.,TRBV28,.,TRBJ1-2,CASIGGAGLHNGYTF,TGTGCCAGCATAGGAGGGGCCGGACTACATAATGGCTACACCTTC
TRBD1,TRBV19,.,TRBJ1-2,CASSTRDRLYGYTF,TGTGCCAGTAGTACCCGGGACAGACTCTATGGCTACACCTTC
.,TRBV13,.,TRBJ2-5,CASSLRTGTKGGSETQYF,TGTGCCAGCAGCTTGAGGACCGGGACTAAAGGGGGGTCGGAGACCCAGTACTTC
TRBD1,TRBV5-4,.,TRBJ1-1,CATFTGDTEAFF,TGTGCCACCTTTACAGGGGACACTGAAGCTTTCTTT
.,TRBV28,once,TRBJ2-7,CASSLAGAPTYEQYF,TGTGCCAGCAGTTTAGCAGGGGCTCCTACCTACGAGCAGTACTTC
TRBD1,TRBV27,.,TRBJ1-2,CASSIGQEYGYTF,TGTGCCAGCAGTATAGGACAGGAATATGGCTACACCTTC
TRBD1,TRBV6-5,.,TRBJ1-1,CASSPPPQQGKAFF,TGTGCCAGCAGCCCCCCTCCCCAACAGGGGAAAGCTTTCTTT
TRBD1,TRBV12-3/TRBV12-4,few,TRBJ2-1,CASKGQNYNEQFF,TGTGCCAGCAAGGGACAGAATTACAATGAGCAGTTCTTC
TRBD1,TRBV7-9,.,TRBJ1-1,CASSPTGTGGRMNTEAFF,TGTGCCAGCAGCCCCACCGGGACAGGGGGCCGCATGAACACTGAAGCTTTCTTT
.,TRBV14,.,TRBJ2-3,CASSLREPSTDTQYF,TGTGCCAGCAGCCTCAGGGAACCTAGCACAGATACGCAGTATTTT
.,TRBV6-2/TRBV6-3,.,TRBJ2-2,CASSYSSSLPNTGELFF,TGTGCCAGCAGTTACTCGAGTTCCCTACCGAACACCGGGGAGCTGTTTTTT
.,TRBV3-1/TRBV3-2,few,TRBJ1-3,CASSRRQTSGNTIYF,TGTGCCAGCAGCCGACGACAAACCTCTGGAAACACCATATATTTT
TRBD1,TRBV18,.,TRBJ1-2,CASSPPNGGDRSDKKANYGYTF,TGTGCCAGCTCACCACCGAACGGAGGGGACAGATCCGATAAAAAAGCTAACTATGGCTACACCTTC
TRBD2,TRBV7-6,.,TRBJ2-5,CASSSRGRGETQYF,TGTGCCAGCAGCTCCCGGGGGAGGGGAGAGACCCAGTACTTC
.,TRBV11-2,few,TRBJ1-5,CASSLGRGYLGLNQPQHF,TGTGCCAGCAGCTTGGGCAGGGGCTACCTCGGCCTTAATCAGCCCCAGCATTTT
.,TRBV7-9,.,TRBJ2-2,CASSFHSNTGELFF,TGTGCCAGCAGCTTTCACTCGAACACCGGGGAGCTGTTTTTT
TRBD1,TRBV18,.,TRBJ2-1,CASSLGQGSYNEQFF,TGTGCCAGCTCACTTGGACAGGGGTCGTACAATGAGCAGTTCTTC
.,TRBV3-1/TRBV3-2,.,TRBJ2-6,CASSPVGGSGANVLTF,TGTGCCAGCAGCCCTGTAGGGGGAAGCGGGGCCAACGTCCTGACTTTC
TRBD1,TRBV5-5,.,TRBJ2-3,CASSLSSGQGTDTQYF,TGTGCCAGCAGCTTGTCCTCGGGACAGGGAACAGATACGCAGTATTTT
TRBD2,TRBV5-1,.,TRBJ2-2,CASSIPSGGAAGELFF,TGCGCCAGCAGCATCCCTAGCGGGGGGGCCGCCGGGGAGCTGTTTTTT
.,TRBV6-5,.,TRBJ1-5,CASRRGGNQPQHF,TGTGCCAGCAGAAGGGGTGGCAATCAGCCCCAGCATTTT
.,TRBV19,.,TRBJ1-2,CASSIAGANYGYTF,TGTGCCAGTAGTATCGCAGGGGCGAACTATGGCTACACCTTC
.,TRBV24-1,.,TRBJ2-7,CATSATGMDAYEQYF,TGTGCCACCAGTGCCACAGGGATGGACGCCTACGAGCAGTACTTC
.,TRBV7-8,.,TRBJ1-3,CASSLGNSGTSSGNTIYF,TGTGCCAGCAGCTTAGGGAATTCCGGGACAAGCTCTGGAAACACCATATATTTT
TRBD1,TRBV5-4,.,TRBJ1-1,CASSMTGISEAFF,TGTGCCAGCAGCATGACAGGGATCTCTGAAGCTTTCTTT
.,TRBV3-1/TRBV3-2,.,TRBJ2-3,CASSQEDYTSIDTQYF,TGTGCCAGCAGCCAAGAGGACTACACTAGCATAGATACGCAGTATTTT